This T cell receptor (beta chain) appears in the sequencing data of a study of CD8 T cells in ankylosing spondylitis. Study results and limitations: There was a TCR beta motif, made of fewer than 10 highly homologous variants, that appeared characteristic of ankylosing spondylitis blood. Reportedly, matched ankylosing spondylitis synovial fluid was significantly enriched for disease-linked clones.

Trimming removed 1 base from V and 2 bases from J, with 5 bases in between. CDR1 is SQVTM, CDR2 ANQGSEA, per germline. The CDR3 runs to 12 residues. Making use of molecular barcodes, quantitative 5'-RACE generated TCR beta libraries. From the 5' RACE reads, TCRdb called clonotypes with MiXCR, one entry per CDR3 protein. The data hold under 450,000 distinct CDR3 sequences, with 20% observed a single time. As for this clonotype: Its antigen remains unidentified.

The sequencing input was blood, either unsorted or a sorted T cell fraction (not recorded which). The receptor comes from a male donor with ankylosing spondylitis or in good health (not recorded which). V is TRBV29-1 and J is TRBJ1-2; no firm D call. The CDR3 reads CSVEGQNYGYTF. As DNA, the CDR3 is TGCAGCGTTGAAGGTCAGAACTATGGCTACACCTTC.